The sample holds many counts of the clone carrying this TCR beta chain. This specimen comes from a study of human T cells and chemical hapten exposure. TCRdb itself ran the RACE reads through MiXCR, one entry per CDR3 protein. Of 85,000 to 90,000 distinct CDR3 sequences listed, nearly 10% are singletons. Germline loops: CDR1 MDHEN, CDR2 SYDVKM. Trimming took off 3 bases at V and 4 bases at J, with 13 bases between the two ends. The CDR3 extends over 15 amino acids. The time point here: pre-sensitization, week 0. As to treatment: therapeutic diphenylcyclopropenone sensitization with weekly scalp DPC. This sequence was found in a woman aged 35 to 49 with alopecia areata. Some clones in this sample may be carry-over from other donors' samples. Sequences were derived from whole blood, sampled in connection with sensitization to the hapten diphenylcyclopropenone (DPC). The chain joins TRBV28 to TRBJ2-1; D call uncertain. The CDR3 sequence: CASSLTRVSYNEQFF. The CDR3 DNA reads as TGTGCCAGCAGTTTGACAAGGGTGTCTTACAATGAGCAGTTCTTC.